This T cell receptor beta chain derives from a study of shared clonotypes between healthy human individuals. CDR3 length equals 18 residues. Germline trimming cut 2 bases from V and 4 bases from J; bases unmatched to any gene: 12. Germline V gene sequence: CDR1 KGHSH, CDR2 LQKENI. The CD4+ fraction was divided into a CD45RA+ naive subset and a CD45RA-negative memory subset. Assay used: immunoSEQ multiplex PCR; TCRdb lists only in-frame clones, some missing. The sample records about 2.4 million clones, roughly 93% being singletons. This TCR came from a man aged 18 to 29 in good health. Some clones in this sample may be carry-over from other donors' samples. The gene calls are TRBV18 and TRBJ2-1; 9 bases are shared with TRBD1. The sequencing sample was made of naive CD4+ T cells from PBMCs. Subset in this sample: CD45RA+ positively selected. Here the CDR3 reads CASSPSPLWDRAYNEQFF. The CDR3 coding sequence is TGTGCCAGCTCACCATCGCCACTATGGGACAGGGCGTACAATGAGCAGTTCTTC.